This T cell receptor (beta chain) is drawn from a study of T cells in Graves' hyperthyroidism and ophthalmopathy. Study-wide points: In simple terms, a model built on 13 V-J features told ophthalmopathy apart from stable hyperthyroidism.

After removal of 2 bases from V and 0 bases from J, the junction contained 10 bases not matched to a gene. The CDR3 spans 17 residues. Germline CDR1 and CDR2: SGHNT and YYREEE (reference sequence). Every diagnosis used clinical symptoms, serum thyroxine and TRAb, thyroid ultrasound and orbital computed tomography. TCR beta CDR3 regions were amplified from RNA transcripts. When the TCR CDR3 underwent first-round RT-PCR, the HTBI primer set was used. TCRdb ran MiXCR on the multiplex PCR reads and lists one entry per CDR3 protein. The table has roughly 580,000 distinct CDR3 sequences, more than 45% seen once. Details on this clonotype: Its antigen is undetermined.

The V gene is TRBV5-4, the J gene TRBJ1-1; 7 nucleotides line up with TRBD1. The sample consisted of peripheral blood or thyroid tissue (not recorded which). The TCR comes from a woman aged 18-29 years with Graves' hyperthyroidism. The CDR3 here is CASSFYRGPRLNTEAFF. The DNA of the CDR3 is TGTGCCAGCAGCTTCTACAGGGGTCCAAGACTGAACACTGAAGCTTTCTTT. The full variable domain, its missing parts supplied by reference TRBV5-4 and TRBJ1-1, is ETGVTQSPTHLIKTRGQQVTLRCSSQSGHNTVSWYQQALGQGPQFIFQYYREEENGRGNFPPRFSGLQFPNYSSELNVNALELDDSALYLCASSFYRGPRLNTEAFFGQGTRLTVV.